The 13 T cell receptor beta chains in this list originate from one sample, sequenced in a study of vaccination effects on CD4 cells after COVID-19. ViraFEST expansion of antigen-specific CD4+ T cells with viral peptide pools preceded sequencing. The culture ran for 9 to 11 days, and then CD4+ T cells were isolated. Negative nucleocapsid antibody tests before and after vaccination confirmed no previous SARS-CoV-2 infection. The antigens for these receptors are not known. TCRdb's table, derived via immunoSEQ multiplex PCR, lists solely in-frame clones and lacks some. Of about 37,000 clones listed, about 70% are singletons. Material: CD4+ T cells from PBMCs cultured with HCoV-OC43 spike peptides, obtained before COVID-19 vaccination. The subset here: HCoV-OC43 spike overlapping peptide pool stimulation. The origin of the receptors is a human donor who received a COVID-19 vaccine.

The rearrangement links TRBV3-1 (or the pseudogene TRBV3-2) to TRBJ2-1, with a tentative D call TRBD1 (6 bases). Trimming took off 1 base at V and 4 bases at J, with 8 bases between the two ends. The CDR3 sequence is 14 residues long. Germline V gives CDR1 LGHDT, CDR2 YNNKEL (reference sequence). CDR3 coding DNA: TGTGCCAGCAGCCAAGCCGGACAGTACAATGAGCAGTTCTTC. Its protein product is CASSQAGQYNEQFF.

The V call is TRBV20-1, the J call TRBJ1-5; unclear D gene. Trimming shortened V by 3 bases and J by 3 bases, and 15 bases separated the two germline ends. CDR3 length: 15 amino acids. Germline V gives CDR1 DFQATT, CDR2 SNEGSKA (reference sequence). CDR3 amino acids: CSASKGQAINQPQHF. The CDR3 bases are TGCAGTGCTAGTAAGGGTCAGGCGATCAATCAGCCCCAGCATTTT.

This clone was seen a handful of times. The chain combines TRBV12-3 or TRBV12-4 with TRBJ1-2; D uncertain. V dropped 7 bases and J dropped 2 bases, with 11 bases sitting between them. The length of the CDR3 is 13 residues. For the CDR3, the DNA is TGTGCCAGCAATATCCGTGGGAACTATGGCTACACCTTC. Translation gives CASNIRGNYGYTF.

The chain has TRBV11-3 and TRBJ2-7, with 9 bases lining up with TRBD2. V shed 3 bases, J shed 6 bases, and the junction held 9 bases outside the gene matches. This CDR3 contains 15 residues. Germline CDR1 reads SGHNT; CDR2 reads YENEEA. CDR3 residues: CASSLSGTSSVEQYF. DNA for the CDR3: TGTGCCAGCAGCTTGTCCGGGACTAGCTCGGTCGAGCAGTACTTC.

The CDR3 here is CASSLEVEGNTGELFF. As DNA, the CDR3 is TGTGCCAGCAGCCTCGAGGTGGAGGGGAACACCGGGGAGCTGTTTTTT. The chain couples TRBV9 to TRBJ2-2; the D gene is possibly TRBD2 (6 bases). The CDR3 has 16 amino acids. Per the germline V gene, CDR1 is SGDLS and CDR2 is YYNGEE. Trimming stripped 4 bases from V and 1 base from J, with 14 bases between.

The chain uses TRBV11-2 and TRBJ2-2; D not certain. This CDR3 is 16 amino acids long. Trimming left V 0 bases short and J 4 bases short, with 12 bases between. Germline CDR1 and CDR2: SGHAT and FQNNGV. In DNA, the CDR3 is TGTGCCAGCAGCTTAGATGTGTTAATTAGCACCGGGGAGCTGTTTTTT. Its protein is CASSLDVLISTGELFF. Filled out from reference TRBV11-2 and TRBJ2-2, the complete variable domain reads EAGVAQSPRYKIIEKRQSVAFWCNPISGHATLYWYQQILGQGPKLLIQFQNNGVVDDSQLPKDRFSAERLKGVDSTLKIQPAKLEDSAVYLCASSLDVLISTGELFFGEGSRLTVL.

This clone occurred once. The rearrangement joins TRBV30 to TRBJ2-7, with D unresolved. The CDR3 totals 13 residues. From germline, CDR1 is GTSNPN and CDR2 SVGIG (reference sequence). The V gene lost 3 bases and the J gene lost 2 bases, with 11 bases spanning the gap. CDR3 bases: TGTGCCTGGAGCTTTCACGGCGCCTACGAGCAGTACTTC. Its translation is CAWSFHGAYEQYF.

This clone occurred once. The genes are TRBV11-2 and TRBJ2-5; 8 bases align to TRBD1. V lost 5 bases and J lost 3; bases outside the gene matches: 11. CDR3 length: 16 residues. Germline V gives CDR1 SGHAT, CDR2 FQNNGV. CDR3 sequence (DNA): TGTGCCAGCAGCCCTTGGACAGGGCATGATAAAGAGACCCAGTACTTC. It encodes CASSPWTGHDKETQYF.

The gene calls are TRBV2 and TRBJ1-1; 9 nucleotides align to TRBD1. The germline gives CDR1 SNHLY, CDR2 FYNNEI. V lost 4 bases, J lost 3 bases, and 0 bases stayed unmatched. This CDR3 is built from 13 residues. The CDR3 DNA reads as TGTGCCAGCAGTGGGGACAGGGACACTGAAGCTTTCTTT. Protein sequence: CASSGDRDTEAFF.

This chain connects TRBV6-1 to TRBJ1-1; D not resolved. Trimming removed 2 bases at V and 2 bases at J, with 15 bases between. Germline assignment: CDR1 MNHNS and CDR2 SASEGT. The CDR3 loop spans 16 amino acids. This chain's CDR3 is CASSELWRASNTEAFF. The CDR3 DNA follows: TGTGCCAGCAGTGAACTGTGGAGGGCCAGCAACACTGAAGCTTTCTTT.

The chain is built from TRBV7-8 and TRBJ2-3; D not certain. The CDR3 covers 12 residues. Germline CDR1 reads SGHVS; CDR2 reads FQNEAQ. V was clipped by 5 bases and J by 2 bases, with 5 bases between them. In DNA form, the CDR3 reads TGTGCCAGCAGCCGATTCACAGATACGCAGTATTTT. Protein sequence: CASSRFTDTQYF.

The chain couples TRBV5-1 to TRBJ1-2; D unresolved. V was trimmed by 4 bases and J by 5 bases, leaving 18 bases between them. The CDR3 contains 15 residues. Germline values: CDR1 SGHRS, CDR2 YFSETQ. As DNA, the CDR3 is TGCGCCAGCAGCCCGGGGTCCACATCTTCATATGGCTACACCTTC. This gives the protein CASSPGSTSSYGYTF.

The CDR3 loop is CASSLESAITEAFF. Here the CDR3 DNA reads TGTGCCAGCAGCTTAGAGTCGGCCATCACTGAAGCTTTCTTT. The V gene is TRBV7-8, the J gene TRBJ1-1; D ambiguous. Germline V gene data show CDR1 as SGHVS and CDR2 as FQNEAQ. This CDR3 contains 14 residues. Trimming removed 1 base from V and 4 bases from J, with 10 bases in between.